This TCR beta chain was captured by sequencing in a study of T cell responses to AZD1222 COVID-19 vaccine. Study in general: Recipients boosted at about 4 weeks or about 12 weeks are pooled.

TCRdb's table, derived via immunoSEQ multiplex PCR, lists solely in-frame clones and lacks some. The sample contains roughly 100,000 clones, about 92% of which appear only once. V dropped 0 bases and J dropped 8; count of bases not matched to a gene: 15. CDR3 size: 18 residues. Broader study findings: Among the donors, most were white British and more were female, and clonal diversity was possibly underestimated.

With regard to this clone: Its antigen is not identified.

The source of this sequence is an adult in good health. The chain combines TRBV23-1 with TRBJ2-1, with 8 bases fitting TRBD1. TRBV23-1 is filed as an ORF, its function uncertain. The sequencing here drew on peripheral blood, taken on day 0 of AZD1222 vaccination. This chain's CDR3 is CASSQSGGYRGSSDEQFF. The DNA for the CDR3 is TGCGCCAGCAGTCAATCGGGGGGATACAGGGGGTCGTCAGATGAGCAGTTCTTC.